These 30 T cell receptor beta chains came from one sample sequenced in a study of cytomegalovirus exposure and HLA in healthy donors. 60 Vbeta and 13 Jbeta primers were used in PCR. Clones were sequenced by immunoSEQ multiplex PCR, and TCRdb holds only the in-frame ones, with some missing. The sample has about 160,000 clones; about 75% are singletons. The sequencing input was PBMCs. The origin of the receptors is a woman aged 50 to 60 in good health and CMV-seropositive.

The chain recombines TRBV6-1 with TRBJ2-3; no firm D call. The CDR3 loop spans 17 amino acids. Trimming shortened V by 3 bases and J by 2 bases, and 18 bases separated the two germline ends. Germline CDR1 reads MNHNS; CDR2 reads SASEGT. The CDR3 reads CASSDQISVLPTDTQYF. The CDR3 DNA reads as TGTGCCAGCAGTGACCAAATATCAGTTTTACCCACAGATACGCAGTATTTT.

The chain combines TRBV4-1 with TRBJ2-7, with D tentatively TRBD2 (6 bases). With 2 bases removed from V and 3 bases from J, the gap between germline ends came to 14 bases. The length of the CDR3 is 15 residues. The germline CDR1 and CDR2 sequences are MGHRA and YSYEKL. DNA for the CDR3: TGCGCCAGCAGCCAATTGGTGGGAGGAGTCTACGAGCAGTACTTC. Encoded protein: CASSQLVGGVYEQYF.

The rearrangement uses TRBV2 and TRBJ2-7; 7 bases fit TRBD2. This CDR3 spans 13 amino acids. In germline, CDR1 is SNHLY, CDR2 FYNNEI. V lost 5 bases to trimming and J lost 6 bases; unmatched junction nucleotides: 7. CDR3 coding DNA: TGTGCCAGCAGTTCGAAGCGGGATTCCGAGCAGTACTTC. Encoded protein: CASSSKRDSEQYF. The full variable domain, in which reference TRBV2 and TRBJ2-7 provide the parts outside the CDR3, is EPEVTQTPSHQVTQMGQEVILRCVPISNHLYFYWYRQILGQKVEFLVSFYNNEISEKSEIFDDQFSVERPDGSNFTLKIRSTKLEDSAMYFCASSSKRDSEQYFGPGTRLTVT.

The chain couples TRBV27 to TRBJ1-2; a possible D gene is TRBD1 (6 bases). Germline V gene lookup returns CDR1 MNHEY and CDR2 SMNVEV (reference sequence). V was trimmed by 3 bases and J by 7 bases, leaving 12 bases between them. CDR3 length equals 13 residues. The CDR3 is CASSFLQGFGYTF. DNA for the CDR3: TGTGCCAGCAGTTTCCTACAGGGTTTTGGCTACACCTTC.

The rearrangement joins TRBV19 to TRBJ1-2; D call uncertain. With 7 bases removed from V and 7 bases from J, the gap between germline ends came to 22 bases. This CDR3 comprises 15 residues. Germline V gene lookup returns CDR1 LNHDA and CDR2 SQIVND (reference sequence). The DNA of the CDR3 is TGTGCCAGTAATTTCCTTCAGGCCCAGGAAGGTGGCTACACCTTC. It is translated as CASNFLQAQEGGYTF. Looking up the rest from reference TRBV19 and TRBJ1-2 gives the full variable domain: DGGITQSPKYLFRKEGQNVTLSCEQNLNHDAMYWYRQDPGQGLRLIYYSQIVNDFQKGDIAEGYSVSREKKESFPLTVTSAQKNPTAFYLCASNFLQAQEGGYTFGSGTRLTVV.

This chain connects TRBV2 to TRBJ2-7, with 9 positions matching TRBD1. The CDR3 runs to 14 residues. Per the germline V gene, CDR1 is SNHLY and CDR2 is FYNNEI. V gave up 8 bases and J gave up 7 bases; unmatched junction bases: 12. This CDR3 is CASLLGTGFREQYF. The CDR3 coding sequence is TGTGCCAGCCTGTTGGGGACAGGGTTTCGGGAGCAGTACTTC.

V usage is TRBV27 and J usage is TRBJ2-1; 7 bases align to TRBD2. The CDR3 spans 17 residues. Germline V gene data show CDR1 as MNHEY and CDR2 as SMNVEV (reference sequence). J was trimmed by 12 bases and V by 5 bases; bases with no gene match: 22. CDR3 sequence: CASSPRWDYQKTQGQFF. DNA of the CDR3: TGTGCCAGCAGTCCCAGGTGGGACTACCAAAAAACCCAGGGGCAGTTCTTC.

The CDR3 reads CASSLGGQGSYEQYF. The CDR3 DNA reads TGTGCCAGCAGCTTAGGTGGACAGGGTAGCTACGAGCAGTACTTC. The chain employs TRBV11-2 and TRBJ2-7, with 8 bases identical to TRBD1. The trim removed 1 base at V and 3 bases at J, leaving 5 bases unmatched. Germline-derived CDR1 and CDR2 are SGHAT and FQNNGV. This CDR3 is 15 amino acids long.

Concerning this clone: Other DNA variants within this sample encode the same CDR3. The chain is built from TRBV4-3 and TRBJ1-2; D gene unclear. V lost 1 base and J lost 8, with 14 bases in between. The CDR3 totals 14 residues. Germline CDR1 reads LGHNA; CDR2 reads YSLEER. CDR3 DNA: TGCGCCAGCAGCCAAGTATCAGGCTTGTCCGGCTACACCTTC. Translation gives CASSQVSGLSGYTF.

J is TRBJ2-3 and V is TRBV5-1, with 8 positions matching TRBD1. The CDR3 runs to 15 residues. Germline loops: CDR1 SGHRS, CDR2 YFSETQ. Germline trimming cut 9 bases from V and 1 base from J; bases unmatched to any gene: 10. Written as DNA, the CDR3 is TGCGCCACCACAAAAGAGGGACAGGGCACAGATACGCAGTATTTT. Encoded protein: CATTKEGQGTDTQYF.

The CDR3: CASSPDRFATEAFF. Written as DNA, the CDR3 is TGTGCCAGCAGCCCGGACAGGTTTGCCACTGAAGCTTTCTTT. The chain has TRBV5-4 and TRBJ1-1; 7 nucleotides line up with TRBD1. Germline trimming cut 4 bases from V and 4 bases from J; bases unmatched to any gene: 7. The length of the CDR3 is 14 residues. In germline, CDR1 is SGHNT, CDR2 YYREEE (reference sequence).

CDR3 DNA sequence: TGTGCCAGCAGGGCTAGCGGGTCCTACAATGAGCAGTTCTTC. The encoded protein is CASRASGSYNEQFF. The chain couples TRBV25-1 to TRBJ2-1, with TRBD2 identical over 8 bases. Germline loops: CDR1 MGHDK, CDR2 SYGVNS. Germline trimming cut 6 bases from V and 1 base from J; bases unmatched to any gene: 2. The CDR3 runs to 14 residues.

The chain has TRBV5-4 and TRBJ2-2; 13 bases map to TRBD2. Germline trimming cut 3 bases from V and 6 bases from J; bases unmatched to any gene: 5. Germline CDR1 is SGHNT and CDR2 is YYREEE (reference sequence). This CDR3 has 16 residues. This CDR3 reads CASSYPGTSGAGELFF. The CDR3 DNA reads TGTGCCAGCAGCTATCCTGGGACTAGCGGGGCCGGGGAGCTGTTTTTT. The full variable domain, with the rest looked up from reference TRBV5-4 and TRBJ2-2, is ETGVTQSPTHLIKTRGQQVTLRCSSQSGHNTVSWYQQALGQGPQFIFQYYREEENGRGNFPPRFSGLQFPNYSSELNVNALELDDSALYLCASSYPGTSGAGELFFGEGSRLTVL.

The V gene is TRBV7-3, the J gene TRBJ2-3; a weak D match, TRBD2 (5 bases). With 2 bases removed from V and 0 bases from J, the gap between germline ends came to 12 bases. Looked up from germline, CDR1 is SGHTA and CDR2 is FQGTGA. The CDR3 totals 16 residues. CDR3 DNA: TGTGCCAGCAGCTTATCGGGCGGGCTGAGCACAGATACGCAGTATTTT. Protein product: CASSLSGGLSTDTQYF.

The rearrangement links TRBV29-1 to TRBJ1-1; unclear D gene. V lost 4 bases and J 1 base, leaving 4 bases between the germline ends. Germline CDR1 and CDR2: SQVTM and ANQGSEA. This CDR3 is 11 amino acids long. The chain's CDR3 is CSVVQNTEAFF. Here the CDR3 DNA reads TGCAGCGTTGTCCAGAACACTGAAGCTTTCTTT.

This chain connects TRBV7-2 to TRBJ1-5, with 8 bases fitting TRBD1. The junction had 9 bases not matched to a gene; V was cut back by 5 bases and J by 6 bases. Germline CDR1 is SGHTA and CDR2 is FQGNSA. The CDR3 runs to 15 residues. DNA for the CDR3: TGTGCCAGCAGCCCGCCAGGGGGCGCTTTTCAGCCCCAGCATTTT. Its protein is CASSPPGGAFQPQHF.

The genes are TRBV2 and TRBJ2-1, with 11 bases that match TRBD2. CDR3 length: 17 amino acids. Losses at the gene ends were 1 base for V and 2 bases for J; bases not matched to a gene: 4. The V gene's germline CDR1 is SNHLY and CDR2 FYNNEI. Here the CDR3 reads CASSEGLAGIPYNEQFF. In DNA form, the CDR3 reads TGTGCCAGCAGTGAAGGACTAGCGGGGATCCCCTACAATGAGCAGTTCTTC.

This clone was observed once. Here the CDR3 DNA reads TGTGCCAGCAGCCCCTTCGGGGGGTCCTACGAGCAGTACTTC. Translated: CASSPFGGSYEQYF. The chain combines TRBV7-2 with TRBJ2-7, with 7 nucleotides matching TRBD2. The CDR3 is 14 residues long. CDR1 is SGHTA, CDR2 FQGNSA, per germline. V lost 5 bases and J lost 1; bases outside the gene matches: 5.

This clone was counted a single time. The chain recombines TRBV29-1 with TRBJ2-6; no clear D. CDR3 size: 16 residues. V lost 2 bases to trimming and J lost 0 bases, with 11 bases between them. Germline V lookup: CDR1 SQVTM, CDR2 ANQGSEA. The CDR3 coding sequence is TGCAGCGTTGAACCACAGAACCCCTCTGGGGCCAACGTCCTGACTTTC. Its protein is CSVEPQNPSGANVLTF.

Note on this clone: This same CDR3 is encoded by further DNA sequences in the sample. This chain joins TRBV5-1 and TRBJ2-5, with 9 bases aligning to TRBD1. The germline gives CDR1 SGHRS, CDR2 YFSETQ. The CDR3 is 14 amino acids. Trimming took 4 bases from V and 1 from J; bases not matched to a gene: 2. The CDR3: CASSPQGAQETQYF. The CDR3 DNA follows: TGCGCCAGCAGCCCACAGGGGGCCCAAGAGACCCAGTACTTC.

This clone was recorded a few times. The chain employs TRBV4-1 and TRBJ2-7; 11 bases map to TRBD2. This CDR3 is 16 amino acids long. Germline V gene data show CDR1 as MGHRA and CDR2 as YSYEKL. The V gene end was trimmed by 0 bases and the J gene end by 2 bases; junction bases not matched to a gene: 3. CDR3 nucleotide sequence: TGCGCCAGCAGCCAAGATAATAGCGGGGGGGCCTACGAGCAGTACTTC. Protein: CASSQDNSGGAYEQYF.

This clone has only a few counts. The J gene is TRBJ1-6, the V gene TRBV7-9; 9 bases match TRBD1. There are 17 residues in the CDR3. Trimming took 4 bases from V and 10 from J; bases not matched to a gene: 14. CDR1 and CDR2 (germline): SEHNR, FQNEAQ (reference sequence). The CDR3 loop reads CASSSYVGTGWGSPLHF. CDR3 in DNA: TGTGCCAGCAGCTCCTACGTCGGGACAGGGTGGGGGTCACCCCTCCACTTT. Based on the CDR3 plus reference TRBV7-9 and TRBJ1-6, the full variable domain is DTGVSQNPRHKITKRGQNVTFRCDPISEHNRLYWYRQTLGQGPEFLTYFQNEAQLEKSRLLSDRFSAERPKGSFSTLEIQRTEQGDSAMYLCASSSYVGTGWGSPLHFGNGTRLTVT.

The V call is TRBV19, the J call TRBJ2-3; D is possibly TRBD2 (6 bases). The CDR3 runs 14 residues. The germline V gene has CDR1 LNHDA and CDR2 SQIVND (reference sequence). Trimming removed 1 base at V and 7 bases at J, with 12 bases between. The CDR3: CASSIGVGGYTQYF. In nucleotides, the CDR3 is TGTGCCAGTAGTATAGGTGTGGGAGGATATACGCAGTATTTT.

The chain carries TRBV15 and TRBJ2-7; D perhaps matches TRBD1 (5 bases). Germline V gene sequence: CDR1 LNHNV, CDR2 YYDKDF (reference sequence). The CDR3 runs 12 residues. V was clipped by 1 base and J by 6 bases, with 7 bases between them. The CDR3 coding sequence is TGTGCCACCAGCAGAGTCAGGGCCGAGCAGTACTTC. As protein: CATSRVRAEQYF.

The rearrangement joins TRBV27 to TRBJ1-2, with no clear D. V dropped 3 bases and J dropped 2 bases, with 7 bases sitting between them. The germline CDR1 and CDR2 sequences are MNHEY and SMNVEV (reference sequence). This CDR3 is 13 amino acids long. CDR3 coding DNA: TGTGCCAGCAGTTTTACAATAAACTATGGCTACACCTTC. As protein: CASSFTINYGYTF.

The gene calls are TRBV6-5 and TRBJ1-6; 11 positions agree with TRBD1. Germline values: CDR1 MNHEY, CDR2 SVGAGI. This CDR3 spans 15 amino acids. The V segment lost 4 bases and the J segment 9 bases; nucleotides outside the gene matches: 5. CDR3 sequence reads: CASSSTDRGLSPLHF. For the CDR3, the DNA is TGTGCCAGCAGTTCCACGGACAGGGGGCTTTCACCCCTCCACTTT.

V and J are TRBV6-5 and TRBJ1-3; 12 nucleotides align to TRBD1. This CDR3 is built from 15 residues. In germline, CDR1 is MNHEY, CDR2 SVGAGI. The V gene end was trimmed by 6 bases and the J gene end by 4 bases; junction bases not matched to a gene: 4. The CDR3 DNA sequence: TGTGCCAGCAGCCAAGGGACAGGGGGCGGAAACACCATATATTTT. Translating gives CASSQGTGGGNTIYF.

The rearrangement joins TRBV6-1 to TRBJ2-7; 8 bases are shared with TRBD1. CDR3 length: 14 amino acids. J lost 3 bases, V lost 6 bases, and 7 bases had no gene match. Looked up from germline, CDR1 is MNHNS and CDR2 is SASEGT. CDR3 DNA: TGTGCCAGCAGCTGGACAGGGAACAACTACGAGCAGTACTTC. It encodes CASSWTGNNYEQYF.

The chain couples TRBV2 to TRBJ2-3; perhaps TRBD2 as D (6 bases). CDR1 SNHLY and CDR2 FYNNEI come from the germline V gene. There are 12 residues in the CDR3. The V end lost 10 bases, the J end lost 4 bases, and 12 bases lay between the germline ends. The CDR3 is CATHERADTQYF. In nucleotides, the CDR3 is TGTGCCACCCATGAGCGGGCAGATACGCAGTATTTT.

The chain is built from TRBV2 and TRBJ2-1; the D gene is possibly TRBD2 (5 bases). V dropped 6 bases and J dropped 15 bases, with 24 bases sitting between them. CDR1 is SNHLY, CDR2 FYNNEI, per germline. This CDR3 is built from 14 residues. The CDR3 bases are TGTGCCAGCAGGGAGAGATCCTATCGGGAAGCAGGGTTCTTC. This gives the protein CASRERSYREAGFF.